One and the same sample provided the 23 T cell receptor beta chains below, sequenced in a study of OX40 agonist ivuxolimab in advanced cancers. TCRdb's table, derived via immunoSEQ multiplex PCR, lists solely in-frame clones and lacks some. The sample has roughly 80,000 clones, roughly 91% seen once; the top ten hold 0.3% to 0.4%. Specimen: CD4+ or CD8+ T cells sorted from blood, collected in a trial of the OX40 agonist ivuxolimab. The receptors shown here come from an adult with an advanced solid tumor such as melanoma, head and neck, liver or kidney cancer.

The V call is TRBV6-1, the J call TRBJ2-7; D is perhaps TRBD1 (6 bases). This CDR3 spans 15 amino acids. Germline loops: CDR1 MNHNS, CDR2 SASEGT. The V gene lost 1 base and the J gene lost 0 bases, with 10 bases spanning the gap. The CDR3 reads CASSEDPTGSYEQYF. The CDR3 DNA follows: TGTGCCAGCAGTGAAGATCCGACAGGCTCCTACGAGCAGTACTTC.

The gene calls are TRBV28 and TRBJ2-4, with a weak D call TRBD1 (5 bases). V gave up 4 bases and J gave up 0 bases, with 10 bases separating them. CDR1 MDHEN and CDR2 SYDVKM come from the germline V gene. This CDR3 is built from 15 residues. For the CDR3, the DNA is TGTGCCAGCAGTTACCCGACAGTAGCCAAAAACATTCAGTACTTC. Protein: CASSYPTVAKNIQYF. Variable domain in full (rest from reference TRBV28 and TRBJ2-4): DVKVTQSSRYLVKRTGEKVFLECVQDMDHENMFWYRQDPGLGLRLIYFSYDVKMKEKGDIPEGYSVSREKKERFSLILESASTNQTSMYLCASSYPTVAKNIQYFGAGTRLSVL.

The CDR3 DNA reads as TGTGCCAGCAGCTCCCGGACAGGGACGGAGCCCCAGCATTTT. It translates to CASSSRTGTEPQHF. The chain couples TRBV7-8 to TRBJ1-5; 8 bases are a match to TRBD1. This CDR3 is built from 14 residues. J was trimmed by 8 bases and V by 4 bases; bases with no gene match: 7. Germline V lookup: CDR1 SGHVS, CDR2 FQNEAQ.

As concerns this clone: The same CDR3 is also encoded by other DNA sequences in this sample. The chain uses TRBV18 and TRBJ1-5; D gene unclear. Trimming pared 3 bases from V and 0 bases from J, leaving 12 bases between. There are 16 residues in the CDR3. Looked up from germline, CDR1 is KGHSH and CDR2 is LQKENI. The CDR3 reads CASSPSSPNSNQPQHF. CDR3 sequence (DNA): TGTGCCAGCTCACCTTCCAGCCCGAATAGCAATCAGCCCCAGCATTTT.

The DNA for the CDR3 is TGTGCCAGCAGTACTCAAGGACAATTGTTGGGCTATGGCTACACCTTC. The encoded protein is CASSTQGQLLGYGYTF. The chain links TRBV28 to TRBJ1-2, with D possibly being TRBD1 (5 bases). Per germline, CDR1 MDHEN and CDR2 SYDVKM. The CDR3 is 16 amino acids. Trimming removed 5 bases from V and 4 bases from J, with 20 bases in between.

The DNA for the CDR3 is TGTGCCAGCAGCTTTACAGGGAAGGGCACCGGGGAGCTGTTTTTT. Residues: CASSFTGKGTGELFF. This sequence joins TRBV11-3 and TRBJ2-2; possibly TRBD1 for D (6 bases). This CDR3 is built from 15 residues. Germline CDR1 SGHNT, CDR2 YENEEA. Trimming removed 3 bases from V and 4 bases from J, with 12 bases in between.

This clone was seen only once. The V and J genes are TRBV21-1 and TRBJ2-7; the table's D call of TRBD2 was not tested on the DNA. TRBV21-1 is a pseudogene locus. The CDR3 runs 16 residues. The CDR3 DNA sequence: TGTGCCAGCAGCAAAATCCACTCGAACTGGAGGGGCGAGCAGTACTTC. Its translation: CASSKIHSNWRGEQYF.

The chain employs TRBV28 and TRBJ1-2, with D unclear. CDR3 length: 11 residues. The V end lost 6 bases, the J end lost 8 bases, and 10 bases lay between the germline ends. In germline, CDR1 is MDHEN, CDR2 SYDVKM. Here the CDR3 reads CASSGAGGYTF. Written as DNA, the CDR3 is TGTGCCAGCAGCGGAGCTGGGGGCTACACCTTC.

This clone was seen only once. The rearrangement uses TRBV6-5 and TRBJ2-1; TRBD2 is a possible D gene (5 bases). Trimming stripped 7 bases from V and 9 bases from J, with 22 bases between. The V gene's germline CDR1 is MNHEY and CDR2 SVGAGI. The CDR3 spans 15 residues. CDR3 bases: TGTGCCAGCAAGAATAGCGTAAACCTTCTGGGTGAGCAGTTCTTC. Translated: CASKNSVNLLGEQFF.

This sequence joins TRBV5-5 and TRBJ2-1; TRBD1 agrees at 9 bases. V was clipped by 1 base and J by 6 bases; unmatched bases: 5. The CDR3 sequence is 15 residues long. From germline, CDR1 is SGHKS and CDR2 YYEKEE (reference sequence). The chain's CDR3 is CASSLIQGALNEQFF. In nucleotides, the CDR3 is TGTGCCAGCAGCTTGATACAGGGGGCACTCAATGAGCAGTTCTTC.

The chain couples TRBV6-5 to TRBJ1-1; D not certain. Looked up from germline, CDR1 is MNHEY and CDR2 is SVGAGI. With 3 bases removed from V and 5 bases from J, the gap between germline ends came to 10 bases. The CDR3 is made up of 13 amino acids. CDR3 DNA sequence: TGTGCCAGCAGTTATAGGGAAGAAACTGAAGCTTTCTTT. Its translation is CASSYREETEAFF.

The gene calls are TRBV11-2 and TRBJ1-3; D remains unclear. The CDR3 consists of 15 residues. The germline V and J ends were trimmed by 5 bases and 0 bases, with 11 bases remaining between them. Germline V lookup: CDR1 SGHAT, CDR2 FQNNGV. CDR3: CASSRRASSGNTIYF. As DNA, the CDR3 is TGTGCCAGCAGCAGACGCGCGAGCTCTGGAAACACCATATATTTT.

DNA of the CDR3: TGTGCCAGCGGGCCGGGACTCGCAAGCACAGATACGCAGTATTTT. This gives the protein CASGPGLASTDTQYF. The chain carries TRBV6-4 and TRBJ2-3, with D possibly being TRBD2 (6 bases). Trimming cost V 8 bases and J 0 bases, with 15 bases left between them. Germline-derived CDR1 and CDR2 are MRHNA and SNTAGT. The length of the CDR3 is 15 residues.

This clone appeared a few times. This chain's CDR3 is CASSLSRLSSYEQYF. The CDR3 DNA is TGTGCCAGCAGCTTATCCAGACTGAGCTCCTACGAGCAGTACTTC. The chain joins TRBV7-3 to TRBJ2-7; D not certain. Germline V CDR1 and CDR2: SGHTA, FQGTGA. The CDR3 is 15 residues long. V was trimmed by 2 bases and J by 0 bases, leaving 11 bases between them. The complete variable domain, with remaining parts taken from reference TRBV7-3 and TRBJ2-7, reads GAGVSQTPSNKVTEKGKYVELRCDPISGHTALYWYRQSLGQGPEFLIYFQGTGAADDSGLPNDRFFAVRPEGSVSTLKIQRTERGDSAVYLCASSLSRLSSYEQYFGPGTRLTVT.

The chain couples TRBV5-1 to TRBJ1-3; maybe TRBD1 (5 bases). Trimming cost V 3 bases and J 4 bases, with 11 bases left between them. Germline lookup yields CDR1 SGHRS and CDR2 YFSETQ. CDR3 length: 14 residues. DNA for the CDR3: TGCGCCAGCAGCTGGGATGGGGCAGGAAACACCATATATTTT. Amino acids: CASSWDGAGNTIYF.

The CDR3 region is CASSARRGNEKLFF. The CDR3 nucleotides read TGTGCCAGCAGCGCGAGACGGGGGAATGAAAAACTGTTTTTT. The chain couples TRBV5-6 to TRBJ1-4, with D perhaps matching TRBD1 (5 bases). Germline CDR1 and CDR2: SGHDT and YYEEEE. Trimming took off 4 bases at V and 5 bases at J, with 12 bases between the two ends. This CDR3 is built from 14 residues.

The chain has TRBV28 and TRBJ2-7, with 9 bases identical to TRBD1. This CDR3 comprises 15 residues. Germline CDR1 MDHEN, CDR2 SYDVKM. With V trimmed by 4 bases and J by 4 bases, 8 bases remained unmatched. CDR3 DNA sequence: TGTGCCAGCAGTTCCCCCGGGACAGGGAAGTACGAGCAGTACTTC. Translating it yields CASSSPGTGKYEQYF.

The DNA for the CDR3 is TGTGCCAGCAGCCAGCCCTACAGGGGGCGAGAGAACACTGAAGCTTTCTTT. It translates to CASSQPYRGRENTEAFF. The chain uses TRBV7-6 and TRBJ1-1; 9 bases are shared with TRBD1. Germline assignment: CDR1 SGHVS and CDR2 FNYEAQ. Germline trimming cut 5 bases from V and 1 base from J; bases unmatched to any gene: 11. This CDR3 has 17 residues.

V and J are TRBV2 and TRBJ2-3; 10 nucleotides align to TRBD2. V was clipped by 8 bases and J by 3 bases; unmatched bases: 8. The CDR3 runs to 15 residues. The germline gives CDR1 SNHLY, CDR2 FYNNEI. This chain's CDR3 is CASASLAGYTDTQYF. The DNA of the CDR3 is TGTGCCAGCGCATCACTAGCGGGGTATACAGATACGCAGTATTTT.

This clone was found a few times. V gene TRBV19 combines with J gene TRBJ2-4; 9 bases fit TRBD1. The CDR3 contains 16 residues. V lost 6 bases to trimming and J lost 1 base; unmatched junction nucleotides: 7. The germline V gene has CDR1 LNHDA and CDR2 SQIVND (reference sequence). The DNA of the CDR3 is TGTGCCAGTAGAAACGACAGGGGGGAGGCCAAAAACATTCAGTACTTC. The encoded protein is CASRNDRGEAKNIQYF. Variable domain in full (rest from reference TRBV19 and TRBJ2-4): DGGITQSPKYLFRKEGQNVTLSCEQNLNHDAMYWYRQDPGQGLRLIYYSQIVNDFQKGDIAEGYSVSREKKESFPLTVTSAQKNPTAFYLCASRNDRGEAKNIQYFGAGTRLSVL.

The genes are TRBV7-8 and TRBJ2-7, with 13 bases lining up with TRBD2. The CDR3 length is 15 residues. Looked up from germline, CDR1 is SGHVS and CDR2 is FQNEAQ. V trimming: 2 bases; J trimming: 6 bases; junction bases outside the gene matches: 4. CDR3 in amino acids: CASSLRLAGGSEQYV. The CDR3 nucleotides read TGTGCCAGCAGCTTAAGACTAGCGGGGGGATCCGAGCAGTACGTC.

The sample holds one count of this clone. This chain joins TRBV18 and TRBJ2-3; D gene unclear. This CDR3 comprises 16 residues. Trimming removed 5 bases at V and 2 bases at J, with 17 bases between. The germline CDR1 and CDR2 sequences are KGHSH and LQKENI. The CDR3 region has the DNA TGTGCCAGCTCAGCGATAGGCTTAAGTGACACAGATACGCAGTATTTT. It translates to CASSAIGLSDTDTQYF.

The chain has TRBV27 and TRBJ2-7; D gene uncertain. CDR1 is MNHEY and CDR2 is SMNVEV in the germline V gene (reference sequence). V shed 6 bases and J shed 0 bases, with 12 bases lying between them. This CDR3 comprises 14 residues. CDR3 sequence (DNA): TGTGCCAGCAGCAGCAGAAGCCTCTCCTACGAGCAGTACTTC. Amino acids: CASSSRSLSYEQYF.